The present TCR beta chain was sequenced within a study of naive and memory T cell subsets. Both TRBC1 and TRBC2 were covered by a beta constant-region primer of two equimolar oligonucleotides. The ligated cDNA underwent four PCR rounds using SP2 and nested alpha and beta constant-region primers. MiXCR was run by TCRdb on the UMI-ligation and nested PCR reads, yielding one entry per CDR3 protein. This table has about 82,000 distinct CDR3 sequences, 9% to 9.5% appearing once. Germline V gene sequence: CDR1 DFQATT, CDR2 SNEGSKA (reference sequence). CDR3 length: 15 amino acids. The trim removed 4 bases at V and 2 bases at J, leaving 7 bases unmatched.

Sequencing input: naive CD8+ T cells from blood. This TCR derives from a human donor in good health. This rearrangement joins TRBV20-1 to TRBJ2-1, with 8 bases identical to TRBD2. CDR3 loop: CSAIKTSGPYNEQFF. The CDR3 DNA sequence: TGCAGTGCTATAAAAACTAGCGGACCCTACAATGAGCAGTTCTTC.